These T cell receptor beta chains were read from a single sample in a study of PD-1 blockade in mismatch repair-deficient tumors. The method was immunoSEQ multiplex PCR; TCRdb's version includes in-frame clones alone and lacks a portion of them. The repertoire holds over 20,000 clones, with more than 80% as singletons. This specimen was peripheral blood, taken 12 weeks after starting pembrolizumab. All receptors come from an adult with mismatch repair-deficient cancer. Both conserved end residues are part of each CDR3. The D gene is left open where the match is weak. Some rows have no size entry. The others give once, few or many, or a class for an expanded clone.

d_call: NA
j_call: TRBJ2-1
clone_size: NA
v_call: TRBV11-2
cdr3_aa: CASSLSGAPYNEQFF
cdr3_nt: TGTGCCAGCAGCTTATCGGGGGCCCCTTACAATGAGCAGTTCTTC

d_call: TRBD2
j_call: TRBJ2-5
clone_size: once
v_call: TRBV10-3
cdr3_aa: CAIARAAGGQETQYF
cdr3_nt: TGTGCCATCGCGAGGGCGGCGGGGGGACAAGAGACCCAGTACTTC

d_call: TRBD2
j_call: TRBJ2-7
clone_size: NA
v_call: TRBV10-3
cdr3_aa: CAITAGASSYEQYF
cdr3_nt: TGTGCCATCACCGCGGGAGCGAGCTCCTACGAGCAGTACTTC

d_call: NA
j_call: TRBJ2-7
clone_size: medium-sized
v_call: TRBV7-2
cdr3_aa: CASSLDRDRNEQYF
cdr3_nt: TGTGCCAGCAGCTTAGATCGGGATCGGAACGAGCAGTACTTC

d_call: NA
j_call: TRBJ1-3
clone_size: NA
v_call: TRBV9
cdr3_aa: CASSVGQGLGGNTIYF
cdr3_nt: TGTGCCAGCAGCGTAGGCCAGGGACTAGGAGGAAACACCATATATTTT

d_call: NA
j_call: TRBJ2-6
clone_size: NA
v_call: TRBV4-2
cdr3_aa: CASTSTGTLNGANVLTF
cdr3_nt: TGTGCCAGCACTTCCACCGGGACACTAAACGGGGCCAACGTCCTGACTTTC

d_call: TRBD2
j_call: TRBJ2-5
clone_size: NA
v_call: TRBV27
cdr3_aa: CASKTSGSATTQYF
cdr3_nt: TGTGCCAGCAAGACTAGCGGGAGTGCTACGACCCAGTACTTC

d_call: NA
j_call: TRBJ1-4
clone_size: NA
v_call: TRBV11-2
cdr3_aa: CASSLVGGFGEKLFF
cdr3_nt: TGTGCCAGCAGCTTAGTAGGAGGGTTCGGCGAAAAACTGTTTTTT

d_call: TRBD2
j_call: TRBJ2-2
clone_size: NA
v_call: TRBV28
cdr3_aa: CATEGLALNTGELFF
cdr3_nt: TGTGCCACCGAAGGACTAGCGCTCAACACCGGGGAGCTGTTTTTT

d_call: NA
j_call: TRBJ1-5
clone_size: NA
v_call: TRBV28
cdr3_aa: CASSPRGAGNQPQHF
cdr3_nt: TGTGCCAGCAGTCCCCGGGGGGCGGGCAATCAGCCCCAGCATTTT

d_call: NA
j_call: TRBJ2-5
clone_size: NA
v_call: TRBV14
cdr3_aa: CASSVGAAPTQETQYF
cdr3_nt: TGTGCCAGCAGCGTCGGGGCAGCCCCCACGCAAGAGACCCAGTACTTC

d_call: NA
j_call: TRBJ1-3
clone_size: NA
v_call: TRBV7-9
cdr3_aa: CASSFELSSGNTIYF
cdr3_nt: TGTGCCAGCAGCTTTGAACTTAGCTCTGGAAACACCATATATTTT

d_call: TRBD1
j_call: TRBJ2-7
clone_size: NA
v_call: TRBV4-2
cdr3_aa: CASSPGQASYEQYF
cdr3_nt: TGTGCCAGCAGCCCGGGACAGGCTTCCTACGAGCAGTACTTC

d_call: TRBD1
j_call: TRBJ2-7
clone_size: NA
v_call: TRBV5-4
cdr3_aa: CASSAGQASYEQYF
cdr3_nt: TGTGCCAGCAGCGCGGGACAGGCCTCCTACGAGCAGTACTTC

d_call: NA
j_call: TRBJ2-1
clone_size: NA
v_call: TRBV13
cdr3_aa: CASSLGGVDEQFF
cdr3_nt: TGTGCCAGCAGCCTAGGTGGGGTCGATGAGCAGTTCTTC

d_call: NA
j_call: TRBJ2-1
clone_size: few
v_call: TRBV19
cdr3_aa: CASSIGGTPNEQFF
cdr3_nt: TGTGCCAGTAGTATAGGAGGGACCCCCAATGAGCAGTTCTTC

d_call: TRBD1
j_call: TRBJ2-5
clone_size: NA
v_call: TRBV4-3
cdr3_aa: CASSQGATGGAETQYF
cdr3_nt: TGCGCCAGCAGCCAAGGAGCGACAGGGGGCGCAGAGACCCAGTACTTC

d_call: NA
j_call: TRBJ2-7
clone_size: NA
v_call: TRBV2
cdr3_aa: CASSPPLVPGQRDYSYEQYF
cdr3_nt: TGTGCCAGCAGCCCGCCCCTTGTCCCGGGACAGAGGGACTACAGCTACGAGCAGTACTTC

d_call: TRBD1
j_call: TRBJ2-6
clone_size: NA
v_call: TRBV19
cdr3_aa: CASSPNPGGFPSGANVLTF
cdr3_nt: TGTGCCAGTAGCCCAAACCCAGGGGGCTTCCCCTCTGGGGCCAACGTCCTGACTTTC

d_call: NA
j_call: TRBJ1-5
clone_size: NA
v_call: TRBV7-9
cdr3_aa: CASSLGGFHQPQHF
cdr3_nt: TGTGCCAGCAGCTTAGGCGGATTTCATCAGCCCCAGCATTTT

d_call: NA
j_call: TRBJ2-7
clone_size: NA
v_call: TRBV5-1
cdr3_aa: CASSHSSYEQYF
cdr3_nt: TGCGCCAGCAGCCATAGCTCCTACGAGCAGTACTTC

d_call: NA
j_call: TRBJ2-7
clone_size: medium-sized
v_call: TRBV7-9
cdr3_aa: CASSTAYEQYF
cdr3_nt: TGTGCCAGCAGCACAGCCTACGAGCAGTACTTC

d_call: NA
j_call: TRBJ1-5
clone_size: NA
v_call: TRBV6-6
cdr3_aa: CASSGSGYQPQHF
cdr3_nt: TGTGCCAGCAGTGGTTCAGGGTATCAGCCCCAGCATTTT

d_call: NA
j_call: TRBJ2-7
clone_size: NA
v_call: TRBV19
cdr3_aa: CASSITVGSSYEQYF
cdr3_nt: TGTGCCAGTAGTATTACCGTTGGAAGCTCCTACGAGCAGTACTTC

d_call: NA
j_call: TRBJ2-3
clone_size: NA
v_call: TRBV2
cdr3_aa: CASSDWVTDTQYF
cdr3_nt: TGTGCCAGCAGTGACTGGGTCACAGATACGCAGTATTTT

d_call: NA
j_call: TRBJ2-1
clone_size: NA
v_call: TRBV11-2
cdr3_aa: CASSLLGDPYNEQFF
cdr3_nt: TGTGCCAGCAGCTTACTAGGAGACCCCTACAATGAGCAGTTCTTC

d_call: TRBD2
j_call: TRBJ2-2
clone_size: NA
v_call: TRBV6-1
cdr3_aa: CASSEGTSGRGGELFF
cdr3_nt: TGTGCCAGCAGTGAAGGGACTAGCGGGAGAGGCGGGGAGCTGTTTTTT

d_call: NA
j_call: TRBJ2-1
clone_size: NA
v_call: TRBV30
cdr3_aa: CACPRFSGDNNEQFF
cdr3_nt: TGTGCCTGCCCCCGGTTTAGCGGAGATAACAATGAGCAGTTCTTC